Presented here are 5 T cell receptor beta chains from one specimen sequenced in a study of regulatory T cells in long-lasting Graves disease. Sample time point: persistent/refractory GD, antithyroid drugs over 5 years with positive TRAb. The authors made the TCR library using RNA they extracted from PBMCs. Arm-PCR of CDR3 regions and iRepertoire HTBI primers were used to build TCR beta libraries. TCRdb re-analysed the multiplex PCR reads in MiXCR, keeping a single row per CDR3 protein. Among about half a million distinct CDR3 sequences listed, roughly 22% were seen once. The source was peripheral blood mononuclear cells (PBMCs), collected when the disease was refractory, from a patient treated with antithyroid drugs. These receptors all come from a female donor with Graves disease.

V usage is TRBV15 and J usage is TRBJ2-7, with 10 bases identical to TRBD1. Germline values: CDR1 LNHNV, CDR2 YYDKDF (reference sequence). J lost 6 bases, V lost 5 bases, and 4 bases had no gene match. The CDR3 contains 13 residues. The CDR3 loop is CATSRGTGAEQYF. DNA of the CDR3: TGTGCCACCAGCCGAGGGACAGGGGCCGAGCAGTACTTC.

This rearrangement joins TRBV19 to TRBJ2-5; 7 nucleotides agree with TRBD1. V shed 5 bases, J shed 1 base, and the junction held 10 bases outside the gene matches. This CDR3 has 16 amino acids. Germline V lookup: CDR1 LNHDA, CDR2 SQIVND (reference sequence). Here the CDR3 reads CASSPIPRDSQETQYF. In DNA form, the CDR3 reads TGTGCCAGTAGTCCAATCCCTCGGGACAGCCAAGAGACCCAGTACTTC. The variable domain in full, completed from reference TRBV19 and TRBJ2-5, reads DGGITQSPKYLFRKEGQNVTLSCEQNLNHDAMYWYRQDPGQGLRLIYYSQIVNDFQKGDIAEGYSVSREKKESFPLTVTSAQKNPTAFYLCASSPIPRDSQETQYFGPGTRLLVL.

This clonotype was seen ten or more times. The chain recombines TRBV2 with TRBJ1-4, with D possibly TRBD1 on 5 matching bases. This CDR3 has 15 amino acids. The V and J ends lost 2 bases and 5 bases respectively, with 12 bases between them. The V gene's germline CDR1 is SNHLY and CDR2 FYNNEI. CDR3 nucleotide sequence: TGTGCCAGCAGTGAAATGCAGGGTAGGAATGAAAAACTGTTTTTT. Translation gives CASSEMQGRNEKLFF.

This clonotype was seen many times. The rearrangement links TRBV6-1 to TRBJ1-2, with 9 positions matching TRBD1. The CDR3 has 11 residues. Germline V CDR1 and CDR2: MNHNS, SASEGT. Trimming cost V 10 bases and J 13 bases; bases outside gene matches: 10. As DNA, the CDR3 is TGTGCCACCTCGCAACAGGGGGCTTTCACCTTC. It translates to CATSQQGAFTF.

The chain couples TRBV6-1 to TRBJ1-4; D is uncertain. CDR1 and CDR2 (germline): MNHNS, SASEGT. The CDR3 runs to 16 residues. V shed 3 bases and J shed 4 bases, with 15 bases lying between them. CDR3 DNA: TGTGCCAGCAGTGACGATAGAGCCGGAGGTAATGAAAAACTGTTTTTT. Amino acid sequence: CASSDDRAGGNEKLFF.